Listed below are T cell receptor beta chains from one sample, sequenced in a study of T cell responses to AZD1222 COVID-19 vaccine. Generated by immunoSEQ multiplex PCR, the TCRdb table keeps only in-frame clones and is missing some. The sample includes under 200,000 clones, approximately 94% of them seen just once. Here the sequenced sample was peripheral blood, taken 28 days after the second dose of the MenACWY control vaccine. The receptor source for this set is an adult who received the MenACWY meningococcal vaccine as a control. CDR3s include the opening cysteine and the closing phenylalanine or tryptophan. The D gene is left open where the match is weak. Rows may omit the clone size; those that give it use once, few, many or a size class.

D gene: .
J gene: TRBJ1-1
V gene: TRBV29-1
clone size: .
CDR3 protein: CSVTLGSAGRNTEAFF
CDR3 DNA: TGCAGCGTTACTTTGGGGTCGGCAGGGCGGAACACTGAAGCTTTCTTT

D gene: .
J gene: TRBJ2-1
V gene: TRBV5-4
clone size: .
CDR3 protein: CASSESPGVASYNEQFF
CDR3 DNA: TGTGCCAGCAGCGAGTCTCCGGGAGTAGCCTCCTACAATGAGCAGTTCTTC

D gene: .
J gene: TRBJ2-5
V gene: TRBV7-2
clone size: .
CDR3 protein: CASSLDYRSQETQYF
CDR3 DNA: TGTGCCAGCAGCTTAGATTACCGATCTCAAGAGACCCAGTACTTC

D gene: TRBD1
J gene: TRBJ1-4
V gene: TRBV4-3
clone size: .
CDR3 protein: CASSQSTGRSEKLFF
CDR3 DNA: TGCGCCAGCAGCCAATCGACAGGGCGGAGTGAAAAACTGTTTTTT

D gene: TRBD2
J gene: TRBJ2-2
V gene: TRBV6-2/TRBV6-3
clone size: .
CDR3 protein: CASSSTGTSVSGELFF
CDR3 DNA: TGTGCCAGCAGTTCCACCGGGACTAGCGTTTCCGGGGAGCTGTTTTTT

D gene: TRBD2
J gene: TRBJ2-4
V gene: TRBV19
clone size: .
CDR3 protein: CASSTGLAGGGDIQYF
CDR3 DNA: TGTGCCAGTAGTACTGGACTAGCGGGAGGGGGAGACATTCAGTACTTC

D gene: .
J gene: TRBJ2-7
V gene: TRBV2
clone size: .
CDR3 protein: CASTRPWVYEQYF
CDR3 DNA: TGTGCCAGTACCCGCCCCTGGGTCTACGAGCAGTACTTC

D gene: .
J gene: TRBJ2-5
V gene: TRBV13
clone size: .
CDR3 protein: CASSFWGPPPGETQYF
CDR3 DNA: TGTGCCAGCAGCTTCTGGGGCCCTCCTCCGGGAGAGACCCAGTACTTC

D gene: TRBD1
J gene: TRBJ1-5
V gene: TRBV5-1
clone size: .
CDR3 protein: CASSRGPRDLQHF
CDR3 DNA: TGCGCCAGCAGCAGGGGGCCCAGGGATCTCCAGCATTTT

D gene: .
J gene: TRBJ1-3
V gene: TRBV28
clone size: .
CDR3 protein: CASSRGGSSGNTIYF
CDR3 DNA: TGTGCCAGCAGTCGTGGTGGGTCCTCTGGAAACACCATATATTTT

D gene: TRBD1
J gene: TRBJ1-6
V gene: TRBV7-8
clone size: .
CDR3 protein: CASSLVLGQGKEPLHF
CDR3 DNA: TGTGCCAGCAGCTTAGTACTCGGACAGGGGAAGGAGCCCCTCCACTTT

D gene: TRBD1
J gene: TRBJ1-1
V gene: TRBV19
clone size: .
CDR3 protein: CASSDRGWATEAFF
CDR3 DNA: TGTGCCAGTAGTGACAGGGGTTGGGCCACTGAAGCTTTCTTT

D gene: .
J gene: TRBJ1-4
V gene: TRBV5-1
clone size: once
CDR3 protein: CASSLDLGFSANEKLFF
CDR3 DNA: TGCGCCAGCAGCTTGGACCTGGGTTTTTCAGCTAATGAAAAACTGTTTTTT

D gene: .
J gene: TRBJ1-4
V gene: TRBV11-3
clone size: .
CDR3 protein: CASRRTGDEKLFF
CDR3 DNA: TGTGCCAGCAGGCGCACGGGGGACGAAAAACTGTTTTTT

D gene: TRBD1
J gene: TRBJ2-7
V gene: TRBV19
clone size: .
CDR3 protein: CASSKGQGYEQYF
CDR3 DNA: TGTGCCAGTAGTAAGGGACAGGGATACGAGCAGTACTTC

D gene: .
J gene: TRBJ1-5
V gene: TRBV27
clone size: .
CDR3 protein: CASSIYGGQPQHF
CDR3 DNA: TGTGCCAGCAGTATCTACGGAGGGCAGCCCCAGCATTTT

D gene: .
J gene: TRBJ2-1
V gene: TRBV3-1/TRBV3-2
clone size: .
CDR3 protein: CASSSNAVEYNEQFF
CDR3 DNA: TGTGCCAGCAGCTCCAACGCGGTGGAATACAATGAGCAGTTCTTC

D gene: .
J gene: TRBJ1-3
V gene: TRBV9
clone size: .
CDR3 protein: CASSVSIVLFTGNTIYF
CDR3 DNA: TGTGCCAGCAGCGTCTCCATCGTATTGTTTACGGGAAACACCATATATTTT

D gene: .
J gene: TRBJ1-1
V gene: TRBV6-9
clone size: .
CDR3 protein: CASPRTEAFF
CDR3 DNA: TGTGCCAGCCCACGTACTGAAGCTTTCTTT

D gene: TRBD1
J gene: TRBJ1-2
V gene: TRBV18
clone size: .
CDR3 protein: CASSPPGQGARGYTF
CDR3 DNA: TGTGCCAGCTCACCACCAGGACAGGGAGCCCGTGGCTACACCTTC

D gene: TRBD1
J gene: TRBJ2-6
V gene: TRBV7-9
clone size: .
CDR3 protein: CASSFPGQHSGANVLTF
CDR3 DNA: TGTGCCAGCAGCTTCCCGGGACAGCACTCTGGGGCCAACGTCCTGACTTTC

D gene: .
J gene: TRBJ1-1
V gene: TRBV28
clone size: .
CDR3 protein: CASTEYGVGQTEAFF
CDR3 DNA: TGTGCCAGCACTGAGTACGGGGTAGGGCAAACTGAAGCTTTCTTT

D gene: .
J gene: TRBJ1-5
V gene: TRBV4-1
clone size: few
CDR3 protein: CASSQARNSNQPQHF
CDR3 DNA: TGCGCCAGCAGCCAAGCCCGAAATAGCAATCAGCCCCAGCATTTT

D gene: TRBD1
J gene: TRBJ2-2
V gene: TRBV28
clone size: .
CDR3 protein: CASSFGQGWNTGELFF
CDR3 DNA: TGTGCCAGCAGTTTTGGACAGGGGTGGAACACCGGGGAGCTGTTTTTT

D gene: .
J gene: TRBJ2-2
V gene: TRBV19
clone size: .
CDR3 protein: CASSIPGLGTGELFF
CDR3 DNA: TGTGCCAGTAGTATCCCCGGGCTAGGGACCGGGGAGCTGTTTTTT

D gene: TRBD2
J gene: TRBJ2-1
V gene: TRBV27
clone size: once
CDR3 protein: CASSSAGAGNEQFF
CDR3 DNA: TGTGCCAGCAGTAGTGCGGGAGCGGGAAATGAGCAGTTCTTC

D gene: TRBD2
J gene: TRBJ2-1
V gene: TRBV19
clone size: .
CDR3 protein: CASSRTSGRNEQFF
CDR3 DNA: TGTGCCAGTAGTCGGACTAGCGGGAGAAATGAGCAGTTCTTC

D gene: TRBD2
J gene: TRBJ2-1
V gene: TRBV7-6
clone size: .
CDR3 protein: CASSAQRATSVEQFF
CDR3 DNA: TGTGCCAGCAGCGCACAACGGGCGACTAGCGTTGAGCAGTTCTTC

D gene: TRBD2
J gene: TRBJ2-7
V gene: TRBV18
clone size: .
CDR3 protein: CASSPGLAGVNEQYF
CDR3 DNA: TGTGCCAGCTCACCGGGCCTAGCGGGAGTGAACGAGCAGTACTTC

D gene: .
J gene: TRBJ1-2
V gene: TRBV7-9
clone size: few
CDR3 protein: CASSALDYGYTF
CDR3 DNA: TGTGCCAGCAGCGCACTGGACTATGGCTACACCTTC

D gene: TRBD2
J gene: TRBJ2-3
V gene: TRBV7-9
clone size: once
CDR3 protein: CASSPGLLGRGADTQYF
CDR3 DNA: TGTGCCAGCAGCCCGGGTCTTCTAGGGAGGGGCGCAGATACGCAGTATTTT

D gene: .
J gene: TRBJ1-1
V gene: TRBV12-3/TRBV12-4
clone size: .
CDR3 protein: CASRPGVTKAFF
CDR3 DNA: TGTGCCAGCAGGCCAGGGGTGACAAAAGCTTTCTTT

D gene: TRBD1
J gene: TRBJ2-7
V gene: TRBV5-1
clone size: .
CDR3 protein: CASSVGTGGVPSYEQYF
CDR3 DNA: TGCGCCAGCAGCGTGGGGACAGGGGGCGTTCCTTCCTACGAGCAGTACTTC

D gene: TRBD1
J gene: TRBJ2-7
V gene: TRBV7-9
clone size: .
CDR3 protein: CASSPRDSGLGMGQYF
CDR3 DNA: TGTGCCAGCAGCCCACGGGACAGTGGCCTCGGAATGGGGCAGTACTTC

D gene: .
J gene: TRBJ2-1
V gene: TRBV7-2
clone size: .
CDR3 protein: CASSPPGSGVNEQFF
CDR3 DNA: TGTGCCAGCAGCCCTCCGGGGTCGGGAGTAAATGAGCAGTTCTTC

D gene: .
J gene: TRBJ2-5
V gene: TRBV7-3
clone size: .
CDR3 protein: CASSLTGRWGYETQYF
CDR3 DNA: TGTGCCAGCAGCTTAACAGGACGCTGGGGGTATGAGACCCAGTACTTC

D gene: TRBD2
J gene: TRBJ2-1
V gene: TRBV10-3
clone size: .
CDR3 protein: CAIRGTSGPNEQFF
CDR3 DNA: TGTGCCATCAGAGGGACTAGCGGACCAAATGAGCAGTTCTTC

D gene: TRBD1
J gene: TRBJ2-1
V gene: TRBV3-1/TRBV3-2
clone size: .
CDR3 protein: CASSQDGRGQSEQFF
CDR3 DNA: TGTGCCAGCAGCCAAGACGGCAGGGGGCAGAGTGAGCAGTTCTTC

D gene: .
J gene: TRBJ2-1
V gene: TRBV21-1
clone size: .
CDR3 protein: CASSTNGNSARKLQGASYNEQFF
CDR3 DNA: TGTGCCAGCAGCACAAACGGGAACAGCGCCCGCAAATTACAGGGGGCTTCCTACAATGAGCAGTTCTTC

D gene: TRBD1
J gene: TRBJ2-3
V gene: TRBV19
clone size: .
CDR3 protein: CASSIRGTGRTDTQYF
CDR3 DNA: TGTGCCAGTAGTATAAGGGGGACAGGGAGGACAGATACGCAGTATTTT

D gene: .
J gene: TRBJ1-2
V gene: TRBV6-5
clone size: .
CDR3 protein: CATRGRAISNGYTF
CDR3 DNA: TGTGCCACCCGGGGCAGGGCTATCTCGAATGGCTACACCTTC